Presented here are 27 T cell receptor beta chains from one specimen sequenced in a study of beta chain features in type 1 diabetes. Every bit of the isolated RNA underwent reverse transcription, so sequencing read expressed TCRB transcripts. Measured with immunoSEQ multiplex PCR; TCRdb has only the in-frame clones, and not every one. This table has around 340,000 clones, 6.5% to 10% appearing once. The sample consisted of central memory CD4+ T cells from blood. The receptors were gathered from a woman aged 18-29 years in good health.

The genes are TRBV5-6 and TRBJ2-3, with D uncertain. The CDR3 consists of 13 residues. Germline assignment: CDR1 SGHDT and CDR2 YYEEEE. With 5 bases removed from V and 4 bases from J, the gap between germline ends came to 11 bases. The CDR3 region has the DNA TGTGCCAGCAGTCAAAGGTTAGCAGATACGCAGTATTTT. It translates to CASSQRLADTQYF.

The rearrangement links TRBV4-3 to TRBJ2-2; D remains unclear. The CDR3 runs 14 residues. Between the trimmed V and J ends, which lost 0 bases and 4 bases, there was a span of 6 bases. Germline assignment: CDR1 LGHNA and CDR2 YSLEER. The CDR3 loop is CASSQDKSTGELFF. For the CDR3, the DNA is TGCGCCAGCAGCCAAGATAAGAGCACCGGGGAGCTGTTTTTT.

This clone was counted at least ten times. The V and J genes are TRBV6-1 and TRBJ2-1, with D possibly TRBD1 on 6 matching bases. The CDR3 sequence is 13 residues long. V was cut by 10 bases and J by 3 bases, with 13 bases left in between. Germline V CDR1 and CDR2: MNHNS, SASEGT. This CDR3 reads CAIGTGYYNEQFF. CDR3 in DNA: TGTGCCATAGGAACAGGGTACTACAATGAGCAGTTCTTC.

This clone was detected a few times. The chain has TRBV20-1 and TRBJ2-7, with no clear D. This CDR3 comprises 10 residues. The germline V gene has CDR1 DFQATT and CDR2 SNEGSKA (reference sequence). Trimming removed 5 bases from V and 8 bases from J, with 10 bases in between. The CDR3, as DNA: TGCAGTGCTCAGACGACGAAGCAGTACTTC. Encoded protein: CSAQTTKQYF.

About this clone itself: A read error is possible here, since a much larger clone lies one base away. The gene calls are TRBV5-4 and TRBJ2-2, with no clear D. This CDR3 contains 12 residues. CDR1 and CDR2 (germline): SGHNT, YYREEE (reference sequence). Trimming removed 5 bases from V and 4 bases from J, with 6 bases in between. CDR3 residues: CASRLGTGELFF. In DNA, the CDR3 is TGTGCCAGCAGGCTGGGCACCGGGGAGCTGTTTTTT.

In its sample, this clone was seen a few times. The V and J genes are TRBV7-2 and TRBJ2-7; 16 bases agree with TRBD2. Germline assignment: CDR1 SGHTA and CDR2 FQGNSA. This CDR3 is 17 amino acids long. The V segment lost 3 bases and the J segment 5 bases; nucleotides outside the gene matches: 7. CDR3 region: CASSLAGLAGGRHEQYF. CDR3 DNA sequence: TGTGCCAGCAGCTTGGCGGGACTAGCGGGAGGGCGCCACGAGCAGTACTTC. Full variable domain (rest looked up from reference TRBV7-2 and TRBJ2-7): GAGVSQSPSNKVTEKGKDVELRCDPISGHTALYWYRQSLGQGLEFLIYFQGNSAPDKSGLPSDRFSAERTGGSVSTLTIQRTQQEDSAVYLCASSLAGLAGGRHEQYFGPGTRLTVT.

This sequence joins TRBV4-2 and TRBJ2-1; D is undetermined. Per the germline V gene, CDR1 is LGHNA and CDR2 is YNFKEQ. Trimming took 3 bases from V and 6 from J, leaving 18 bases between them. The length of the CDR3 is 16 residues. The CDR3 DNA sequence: TGTGCCAGCAGCCACCGATTAACCCGAGTGGGCAATGAGCAGTTCTTC. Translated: CASSHRLTRVGNEQFF.

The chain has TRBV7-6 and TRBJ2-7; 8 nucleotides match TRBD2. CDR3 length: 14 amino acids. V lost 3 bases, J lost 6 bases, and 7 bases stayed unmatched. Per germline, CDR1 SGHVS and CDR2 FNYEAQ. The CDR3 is CASSFGLAGSEQYF. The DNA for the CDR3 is TGTGCCAGCAGCTTCGGACTAGCAGGTTCCGAGCAGTACTTC.

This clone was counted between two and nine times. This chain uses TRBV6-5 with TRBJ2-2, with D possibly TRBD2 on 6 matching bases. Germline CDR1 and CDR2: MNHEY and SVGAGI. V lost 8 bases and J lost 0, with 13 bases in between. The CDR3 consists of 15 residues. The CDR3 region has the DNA TGTGCCAGCCCGGGCGGGGTACCGAACACCGGGGAGCTGTTTTTT. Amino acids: CASPGGVPNTGELFF.

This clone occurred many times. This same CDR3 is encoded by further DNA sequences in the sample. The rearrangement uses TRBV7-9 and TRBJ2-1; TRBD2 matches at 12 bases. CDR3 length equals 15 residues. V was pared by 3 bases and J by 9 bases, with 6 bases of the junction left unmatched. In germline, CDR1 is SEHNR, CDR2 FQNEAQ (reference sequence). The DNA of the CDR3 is TGTGCCAGCAGCTTTGGGGCTAGCGGGAGGGGTGAGCAGTTCTTC. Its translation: CASSFGASGRGEQFF. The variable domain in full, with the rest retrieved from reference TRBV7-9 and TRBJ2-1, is DTGVSQNPRHKITKRGQNVTFRCDPISEHNRLYWYRQTLGQGPEFLTYFQNEAQLEKSRLLSDRFSAERPKGSFSTLEIQRTEQGDSAMYLCASSFGASGRGEQFFGPGTRLTVL.

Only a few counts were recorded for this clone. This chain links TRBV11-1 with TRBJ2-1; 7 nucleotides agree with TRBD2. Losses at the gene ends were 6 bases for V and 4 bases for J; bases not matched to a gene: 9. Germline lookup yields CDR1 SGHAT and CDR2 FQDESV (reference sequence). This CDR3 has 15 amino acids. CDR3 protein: CASSVGLAVYNEQFF. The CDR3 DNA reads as TGTGCCAGCAGTGTGGGGCTAGCGGTTTACAATGAGCAGTTCTTC.

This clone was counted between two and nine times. CDR3 sequence reads: CASSGPQFSGANVLTF. For the CDR3, the DNA is TGTGCCAGCAGTGGCCCACAATTCTCTGGGGCCAACGTCCTGACTTTC. The chain is built from TRBV6-1 and TRBJ2-6; unclear D gene. Deletions cut 4 bases from V and 0 bases from J, with 10 bases between. This CDR3 is 16 amino acids long. CDR1 MNHNS and CDR2 SASEGT come from the germline V gene.

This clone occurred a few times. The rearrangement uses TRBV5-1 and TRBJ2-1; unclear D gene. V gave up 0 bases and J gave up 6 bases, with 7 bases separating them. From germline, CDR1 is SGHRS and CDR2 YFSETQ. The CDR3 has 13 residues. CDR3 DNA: TGCGCCAGCAGCTTGGCTCCAGCCAATGAGCAGTTCTTC. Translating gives CASSLAPANEQFF.

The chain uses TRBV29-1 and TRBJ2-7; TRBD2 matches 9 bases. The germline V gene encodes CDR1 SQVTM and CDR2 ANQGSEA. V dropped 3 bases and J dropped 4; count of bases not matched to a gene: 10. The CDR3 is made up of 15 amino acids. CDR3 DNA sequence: TGCAGCGTTGACGGGGCGGGAGGGCAAAGGTACGAGCAGTACTTC. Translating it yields CSVDGAGGQRYEQYF.

CDR3 nucleotides: TGCAGCGTTCGGCGAACCTCTAGCACAGATACGCAGTATTTT. Protein: CSVRRTSSTDTQYF. The chain combines TRBV29-1 with TRBJ2-3; D unclear. CDR1 SQVTM and CDR2 ANQGSEA come from the germline V gene. The V end lost 5 bases, the J end lost 0 bases, and 12 bases lay between the germline ends. This CDR3 spans 14 amino acids.

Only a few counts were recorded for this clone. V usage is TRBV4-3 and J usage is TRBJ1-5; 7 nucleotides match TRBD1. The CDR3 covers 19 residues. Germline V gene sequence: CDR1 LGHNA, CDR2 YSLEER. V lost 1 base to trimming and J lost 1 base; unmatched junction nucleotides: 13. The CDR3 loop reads CASSQGVTGKGGSNQPQHF. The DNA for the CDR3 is TGCGCCAGCAGCCAAGGGGTGACAGGGAAAGGAGGCAGCAATCAGCCCCAGCATTTT.

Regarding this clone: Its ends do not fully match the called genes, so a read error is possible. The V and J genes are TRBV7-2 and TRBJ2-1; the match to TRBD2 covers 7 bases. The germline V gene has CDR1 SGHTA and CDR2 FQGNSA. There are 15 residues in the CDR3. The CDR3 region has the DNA TGTGCCAGCAGCCTAGCGGAAGGCTCCTACAATGAGCAGTTCTTC. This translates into CASSLAEGSYNEQFF.

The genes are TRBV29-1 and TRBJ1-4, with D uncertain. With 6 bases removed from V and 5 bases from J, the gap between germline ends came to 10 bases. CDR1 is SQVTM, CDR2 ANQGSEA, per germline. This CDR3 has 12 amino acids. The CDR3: CSVGRENEKLFF. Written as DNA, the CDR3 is TGCAGCGTCGGCAGAGAGAATGAAAAACTGTTTTTT.

As DNA, the CDR3 is TGTGCCAGCAGTTACTCGAGGGCCGTAAGCACAGATACGCAGTATTTT. It translates to CASSYSRAVSTDTQYF. The V and J genes are TRBV6-6 and TRBJ2-3, with D possibly being TRBD2 (5 bases). Germline V gives CDR1 MNHNY, CDR2 SVGAGI (reference sequence). The CDR3 covers 16 residues. V lost 0 bases and J 0 bases, leaving 10 bases between the germline ends.

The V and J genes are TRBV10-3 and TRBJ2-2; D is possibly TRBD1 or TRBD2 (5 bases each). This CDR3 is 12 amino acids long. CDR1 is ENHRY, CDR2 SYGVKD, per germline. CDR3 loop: CAGSGPTGELFF. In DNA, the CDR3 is TGTGCGGGGTCGGGGCCCACCGGGGAGCTGTTTTTT.

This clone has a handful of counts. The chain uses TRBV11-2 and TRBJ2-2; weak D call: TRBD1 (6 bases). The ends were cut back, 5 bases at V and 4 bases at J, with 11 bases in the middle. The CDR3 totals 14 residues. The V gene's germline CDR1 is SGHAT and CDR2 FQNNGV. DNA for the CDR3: TGTGCCAGCAGCCTACAGGGTGGCACCGGGGAGCTGTTTTTT. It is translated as CASSLQGGTGELFF.

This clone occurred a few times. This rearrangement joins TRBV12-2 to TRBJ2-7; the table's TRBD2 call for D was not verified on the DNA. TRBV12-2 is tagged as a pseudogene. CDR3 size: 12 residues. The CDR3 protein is CASRFSEDEQYF. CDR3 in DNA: TGTGCAAGTCGCTTCAGCGAGGACGAGCAGTACTTC.

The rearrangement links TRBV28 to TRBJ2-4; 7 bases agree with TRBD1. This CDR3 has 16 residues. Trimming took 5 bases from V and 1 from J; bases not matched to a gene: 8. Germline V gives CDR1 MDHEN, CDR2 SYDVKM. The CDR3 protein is CASSTTGKGAKNIQYF. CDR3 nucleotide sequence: TGTGCCAGCAGTACGACAGGGAAGGGGGCCAAAAACATTCAGTACTTC.

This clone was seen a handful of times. Here the CDR3 reads CASSLRATGVVETQYF. CDR3 coding DNA: TGTGCCAGCAGCTTAAGGGCGACAGGGGTGGTGGAGACCCAGTACTTC. The chain is built from TRBV7-9 and TRBJ2-5; 8 positions agree with TRBD1. CDR3 length: 16 residues. Germline CDR1 SEHNR, CDR2 FQNEAQ (reference sequence). Trimming removed 2 bases from V and 5 bases from J; junction bases left unmatched: 10.

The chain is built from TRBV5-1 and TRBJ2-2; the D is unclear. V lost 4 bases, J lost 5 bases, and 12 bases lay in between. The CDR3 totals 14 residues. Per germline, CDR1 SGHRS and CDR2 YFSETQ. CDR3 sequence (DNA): TGCGCCAGCAGCGTCAACAGAGCAACCGGGGAGCTGTTTTTT. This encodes CASSVNRATGELFF.

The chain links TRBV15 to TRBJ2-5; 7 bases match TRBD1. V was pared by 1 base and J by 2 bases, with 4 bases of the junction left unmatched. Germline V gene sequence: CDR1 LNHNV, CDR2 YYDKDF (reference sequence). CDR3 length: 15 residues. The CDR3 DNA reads TGTGCCACCAGCAGAGGACAGGGACCGCAAGAGACCCAGTACTTC. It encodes CATSRGQGPQETQYF.

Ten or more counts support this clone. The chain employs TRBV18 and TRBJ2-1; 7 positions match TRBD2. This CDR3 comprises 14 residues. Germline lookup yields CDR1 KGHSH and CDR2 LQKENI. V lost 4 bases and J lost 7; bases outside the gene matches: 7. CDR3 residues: CASSRSSGQNEQFF. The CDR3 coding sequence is TGTGCCAGCTCACGGTCTAGCGGTCAAAATGAGCAGTTCTTC.